The present T cell receptor (beta chain) was sequenced within a study of regulatory T cells in long-lasting Graves disease. The table lists this clonotype with many counts. The sample's time point: newly diagnosed GD, antithyroid drugs for less than 3 months. Extracted PBMC RNA gave rise to the TCR library. American Thyroid Association guidelines served as the basis for diagnosing Graves' disease. The V and J ends lost 6 bases and 1 base respectively, with 6 bases between them. This CDR3 region has 12 residues. Germline V gives CDR1 KGHSH, CDR2 LQKENI. CDR3 regions were amplified by Arm-PCR using iRepertoire HTBI primers to build TCR beta libraries. TCRdb reanalysed the multiplex PCR reads using MiXCR and keeps one entry per CDR3 protein. The sample carries some 450,000 distinct CDR3 sequences, roughly 17% recorded once. The data were also submitted as part of a second study, on T cells in Graves' hyperthyroidism and ophthalmopathy.

This sample comprised peripheral blood mononuclear cells (PBMCs), obtained at new diagnosis, from a patient treated with antithyroid drugs. The receptor was derived from a woman in her thirties with Graves disease. This chain joins TRBV18 and TRBJ1-1; no clear D gene. For the CDR3, the DNA is TGTGCCAGCTCTCAGGCGAACACTGAAGCTTTCTTT. Protein sequence: CASSQANTEAFF.